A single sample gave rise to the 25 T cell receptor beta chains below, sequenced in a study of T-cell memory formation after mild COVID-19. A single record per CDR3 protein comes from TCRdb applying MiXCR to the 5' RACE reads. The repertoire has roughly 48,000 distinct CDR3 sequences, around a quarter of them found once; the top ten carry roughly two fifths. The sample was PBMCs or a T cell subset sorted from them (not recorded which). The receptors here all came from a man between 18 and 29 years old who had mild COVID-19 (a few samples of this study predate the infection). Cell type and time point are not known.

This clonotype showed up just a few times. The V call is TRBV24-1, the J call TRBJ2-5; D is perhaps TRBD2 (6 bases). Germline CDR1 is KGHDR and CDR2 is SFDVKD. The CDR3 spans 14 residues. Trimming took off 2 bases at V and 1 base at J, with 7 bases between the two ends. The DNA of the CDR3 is TGTGCCACCAGTGATTCGGGGGTCCAAGAGACCCAGTACTTC. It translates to CATSDSGVQETQYF.

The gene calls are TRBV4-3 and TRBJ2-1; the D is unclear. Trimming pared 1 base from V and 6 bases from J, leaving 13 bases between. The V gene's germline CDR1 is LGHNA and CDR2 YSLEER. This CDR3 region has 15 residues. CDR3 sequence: CASSQGSGQRNEQFF. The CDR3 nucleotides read TGCGCCAGCAGCCAAGGGTCGGGCCAGCGCAATGAGCAGTTCTTC.

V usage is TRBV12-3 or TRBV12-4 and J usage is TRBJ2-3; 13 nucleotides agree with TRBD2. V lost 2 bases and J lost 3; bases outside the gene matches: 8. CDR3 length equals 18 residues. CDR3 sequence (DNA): TGTGCCAGCAGTTTAACTAGCGGGGGGGCCGGGGCGACAGATACGCAGTATTTT. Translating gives CASSLTSGGAGATDTQYF.

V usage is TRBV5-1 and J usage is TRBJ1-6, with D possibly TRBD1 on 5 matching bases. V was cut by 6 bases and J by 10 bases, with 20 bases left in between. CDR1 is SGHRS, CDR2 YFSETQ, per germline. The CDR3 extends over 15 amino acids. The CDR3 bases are TGCGCCAGCATGACGGGGCCAACGACCCACTCACCCCTCCACTTT. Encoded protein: CASMTGPTTHSPLHF.

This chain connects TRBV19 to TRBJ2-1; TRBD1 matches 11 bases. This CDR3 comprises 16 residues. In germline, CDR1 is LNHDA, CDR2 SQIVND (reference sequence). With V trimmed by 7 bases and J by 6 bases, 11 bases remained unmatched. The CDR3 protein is CASKGQGTGGLNEQFF. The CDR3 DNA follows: TGTGCCAGTAAGGGGCAGGGGACAGGGGGTCTCAATGAGCAGTTCTTC.

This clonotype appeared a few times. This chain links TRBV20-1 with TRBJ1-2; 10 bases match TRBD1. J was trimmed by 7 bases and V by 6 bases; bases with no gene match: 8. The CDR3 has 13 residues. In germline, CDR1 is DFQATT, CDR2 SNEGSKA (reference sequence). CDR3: CSAEGQGLGGYTF. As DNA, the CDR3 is TGCAGTGCGGAGGGACAGGGGCTAGGTGGCTACACCTTC.

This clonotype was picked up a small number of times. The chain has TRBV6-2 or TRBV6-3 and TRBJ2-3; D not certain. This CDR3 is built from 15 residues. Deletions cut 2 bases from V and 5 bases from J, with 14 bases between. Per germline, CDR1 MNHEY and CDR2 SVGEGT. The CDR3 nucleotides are TGTGCCAGCAGTTACAGGCTGGGTCGGCAAGATACGCAGTATTTT. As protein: CASSYRLGRQDTQYF.

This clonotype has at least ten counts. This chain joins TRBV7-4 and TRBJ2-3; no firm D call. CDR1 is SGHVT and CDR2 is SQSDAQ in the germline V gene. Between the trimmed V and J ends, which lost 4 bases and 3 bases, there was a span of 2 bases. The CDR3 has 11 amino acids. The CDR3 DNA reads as TGTGCCAGCAGCTCGACAGATACGCAGTATTTT. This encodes CASSSTDTQYF.

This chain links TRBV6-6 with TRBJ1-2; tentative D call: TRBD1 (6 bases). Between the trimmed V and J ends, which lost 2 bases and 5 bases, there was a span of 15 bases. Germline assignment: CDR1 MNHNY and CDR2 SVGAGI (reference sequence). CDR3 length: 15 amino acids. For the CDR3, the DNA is TGTGCCAGCAGTTACCAGTACAGGGCTCCATATGGCTACACCTTC. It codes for CASSYQYRAPYGYTF.

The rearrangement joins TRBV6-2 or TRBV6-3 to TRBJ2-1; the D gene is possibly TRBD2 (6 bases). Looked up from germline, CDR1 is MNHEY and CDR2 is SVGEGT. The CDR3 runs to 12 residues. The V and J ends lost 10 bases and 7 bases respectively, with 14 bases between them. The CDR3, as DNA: TGTGCCACACTTACCGCGGGGAATGAGCAGTTCTTC. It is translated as CATLTAGNEQFF.

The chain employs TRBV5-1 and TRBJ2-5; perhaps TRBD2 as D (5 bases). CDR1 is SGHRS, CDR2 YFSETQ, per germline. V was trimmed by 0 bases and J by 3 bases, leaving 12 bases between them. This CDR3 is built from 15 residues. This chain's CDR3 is CASSLAAGSKETQYF. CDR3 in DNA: TGCGCCAGCAGCTTGGCCGCGGGCAGCAAAGAGACCCAGTACTTC.

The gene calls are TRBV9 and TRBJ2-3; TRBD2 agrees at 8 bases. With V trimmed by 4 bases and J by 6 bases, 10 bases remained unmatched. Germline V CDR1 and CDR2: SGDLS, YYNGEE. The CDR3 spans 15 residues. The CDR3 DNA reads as TGTGCCAGCAGCTCGGGACTAGGGATGTTGGATACGCAGTATTTT. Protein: CASSSGLGMLDTQYF.

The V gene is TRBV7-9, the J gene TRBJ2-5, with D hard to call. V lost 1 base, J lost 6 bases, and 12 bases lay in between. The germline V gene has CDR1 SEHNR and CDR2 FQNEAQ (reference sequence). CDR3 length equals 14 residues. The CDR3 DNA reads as TGTGCCAGCAGCTTAGGGACGGAGATGAAGACCCAGTACTTC. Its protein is CASSLGTEMKTQYF.

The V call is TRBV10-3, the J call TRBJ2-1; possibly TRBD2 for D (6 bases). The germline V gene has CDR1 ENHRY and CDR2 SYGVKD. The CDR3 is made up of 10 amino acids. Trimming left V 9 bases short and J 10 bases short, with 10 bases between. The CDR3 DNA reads TGTGCCATTGGGGGGACCGAGCAGTTCTTC. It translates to CAIGGTEQFF.

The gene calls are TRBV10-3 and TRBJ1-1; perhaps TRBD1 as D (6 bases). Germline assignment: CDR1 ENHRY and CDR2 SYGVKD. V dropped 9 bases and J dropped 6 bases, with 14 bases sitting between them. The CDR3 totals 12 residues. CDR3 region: CAIKGEGAEAFF. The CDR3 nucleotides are TGTGCCATAAAGGGGGAAGGGGCTGAAGCTTTCTTT.

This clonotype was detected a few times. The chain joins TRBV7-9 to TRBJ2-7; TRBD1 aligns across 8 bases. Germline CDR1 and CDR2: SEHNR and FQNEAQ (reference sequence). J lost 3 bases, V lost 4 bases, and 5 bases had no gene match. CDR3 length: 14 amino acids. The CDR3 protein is CASSSDRGRYEQYF. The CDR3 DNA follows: TGTGCCAGCAGCTCCGACAGGGGACGCTACGAGCAGTACTTC.

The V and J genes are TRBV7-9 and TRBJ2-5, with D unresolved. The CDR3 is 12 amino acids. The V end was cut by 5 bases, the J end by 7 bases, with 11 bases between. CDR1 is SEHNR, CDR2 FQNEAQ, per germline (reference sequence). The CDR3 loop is CASSPSPGTQYF. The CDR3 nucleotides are TGTGCCAGCAGCCCTAGTCCGGGGACCCAGTACTTC. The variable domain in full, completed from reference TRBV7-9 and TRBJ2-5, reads DTGVSQNPRHKITKRGQNVTFRCDPISEHNRLYWYRQTLGQGPEFLTYFQNEAQLEKSRLLSDRFSAERPKGSFSTLEIQRTEQGDSAMYLCASSPSPGTQYFGPGTRLLVL.

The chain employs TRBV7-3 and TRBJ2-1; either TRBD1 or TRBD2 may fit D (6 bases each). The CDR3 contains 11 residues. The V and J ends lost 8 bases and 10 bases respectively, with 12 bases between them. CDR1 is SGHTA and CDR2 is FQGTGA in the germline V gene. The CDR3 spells CASGVGGEQFF. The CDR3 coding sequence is TGTGCCAGCGGGGTCGGGGGCGAGCAGTTCTTC. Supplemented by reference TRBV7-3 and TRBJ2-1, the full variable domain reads GAGVSQTPSNKVTEKGKYVELRCDPISGHTALYWYRQSLGQGPEFLIYFQGTGAADDSGLPNDRFFAVRPEGSVSTLKIQRTERGDSAVYLCASGVGGEQFFGPGTRLTVL.

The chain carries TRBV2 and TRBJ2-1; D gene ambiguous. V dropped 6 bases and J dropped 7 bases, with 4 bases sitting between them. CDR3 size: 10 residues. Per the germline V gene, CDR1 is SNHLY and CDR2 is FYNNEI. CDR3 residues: CASRENEQFF. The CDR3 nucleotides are TGTGCCAGCAGGGAGAATGAGCAGTTCTTC.

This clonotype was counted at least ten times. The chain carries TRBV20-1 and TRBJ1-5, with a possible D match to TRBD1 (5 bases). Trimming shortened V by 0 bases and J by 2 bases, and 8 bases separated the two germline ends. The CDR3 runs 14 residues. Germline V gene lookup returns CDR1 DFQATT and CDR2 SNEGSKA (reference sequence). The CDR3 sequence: CSARDLGGNQPQHF. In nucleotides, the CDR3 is TGCAGTGCTAGAGATCTAGGGGGCAATCAGCCCCAGCATTTT.

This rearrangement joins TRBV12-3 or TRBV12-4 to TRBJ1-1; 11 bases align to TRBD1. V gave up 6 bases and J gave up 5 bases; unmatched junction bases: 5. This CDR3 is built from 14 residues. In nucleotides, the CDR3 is TGTGCCAGCAGAACCGGGACAGGGGGGACTGAAGCTTTCTTT. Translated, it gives CASRTGTGGTEAFF.

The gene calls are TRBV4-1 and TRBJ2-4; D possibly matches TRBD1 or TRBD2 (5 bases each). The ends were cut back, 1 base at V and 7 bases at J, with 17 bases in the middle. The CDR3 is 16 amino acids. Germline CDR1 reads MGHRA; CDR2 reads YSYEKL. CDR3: CASSQGGSPWGNIQYF. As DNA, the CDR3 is TGCGCCAGCAGCCAAGGCGGGTCCCCCTGGGGGAACATTCAGTACTTC.

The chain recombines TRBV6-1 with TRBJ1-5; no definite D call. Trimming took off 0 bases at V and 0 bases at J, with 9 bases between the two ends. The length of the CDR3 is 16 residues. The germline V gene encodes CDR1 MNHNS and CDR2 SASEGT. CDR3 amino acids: CASSEAKLYSNQPQHF. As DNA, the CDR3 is TGTGCCAGCAGTGAAGCGAAGCTGTATAGCAATCAGCCCCAGCATTTT.

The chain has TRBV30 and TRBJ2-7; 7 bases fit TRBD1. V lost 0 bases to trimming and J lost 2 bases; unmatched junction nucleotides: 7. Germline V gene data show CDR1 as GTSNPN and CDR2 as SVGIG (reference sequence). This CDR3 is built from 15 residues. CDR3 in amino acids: CAWSVSSGTAYEQYF. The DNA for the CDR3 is TGTGCCTGGAGTGTTTCATCCGGGACAGCCTACGAGCAGTACTTC.

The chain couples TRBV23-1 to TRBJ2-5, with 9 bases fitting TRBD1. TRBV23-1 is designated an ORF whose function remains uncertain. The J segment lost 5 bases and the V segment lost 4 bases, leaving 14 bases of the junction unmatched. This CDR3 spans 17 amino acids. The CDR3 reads CASSPRYRGRLRETQYF. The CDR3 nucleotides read TGCGCCAGCAGTCCACGCTACAGGGGGCGGTTGAGGGAGACCCAGTACTTC.